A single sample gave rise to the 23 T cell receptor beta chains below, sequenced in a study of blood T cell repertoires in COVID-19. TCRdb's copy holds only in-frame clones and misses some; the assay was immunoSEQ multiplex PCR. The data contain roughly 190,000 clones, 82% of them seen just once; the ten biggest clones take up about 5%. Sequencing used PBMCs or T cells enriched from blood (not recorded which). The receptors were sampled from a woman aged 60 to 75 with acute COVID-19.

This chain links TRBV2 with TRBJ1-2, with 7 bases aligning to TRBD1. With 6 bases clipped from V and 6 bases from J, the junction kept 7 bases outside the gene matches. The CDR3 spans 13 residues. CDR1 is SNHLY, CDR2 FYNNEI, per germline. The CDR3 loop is CASRVRQGNGYTF. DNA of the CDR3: TGTGCCAGCAGAGTCCGACAGGGTAATGGCTACACCTTC.

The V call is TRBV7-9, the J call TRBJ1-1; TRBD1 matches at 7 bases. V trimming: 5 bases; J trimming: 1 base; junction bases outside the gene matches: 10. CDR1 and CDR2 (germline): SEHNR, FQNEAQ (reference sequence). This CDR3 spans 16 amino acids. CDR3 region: CASSPQAGGTNTEAFF. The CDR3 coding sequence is TGTGCCAGCAGCCCACAAGCAGGGGGGACGAACACTGAAGCTTTCTTT.

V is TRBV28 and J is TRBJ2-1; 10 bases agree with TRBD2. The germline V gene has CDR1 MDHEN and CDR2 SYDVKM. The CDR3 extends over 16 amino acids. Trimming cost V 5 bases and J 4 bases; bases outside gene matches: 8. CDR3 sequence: CASSLGLAGDYNEQFF. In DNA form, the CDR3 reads TGTGCCAGCAGTCTGGGCCTAGCGGGGGATTACAATGAGCAGTTCTTC.

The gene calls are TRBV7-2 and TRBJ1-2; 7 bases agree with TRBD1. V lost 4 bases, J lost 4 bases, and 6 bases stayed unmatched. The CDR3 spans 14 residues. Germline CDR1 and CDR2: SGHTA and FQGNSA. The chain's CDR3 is CASSYRGVGYGYTF. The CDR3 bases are TGTGCCAGCAGCTACAGGGGAGTTGGCTATGGCTACACCTTC.

The CDR3 region is CASSLIPGIAEAFF. CDR3 DNA sequence: TGTGCCAGCAGCTTAATCCCGGGAATCGCTGAAGCTTTCTTT. The genes are TRBV7-6 and TRBJ1-1; D uncertain. Per germline, CDR1 SGHVS and CDR2 FNYEAQ. The V gene lost 2 bases and the J gene lost 6 bases, with 13 bases spanning the gap. The CDR3 covers 14 residues.

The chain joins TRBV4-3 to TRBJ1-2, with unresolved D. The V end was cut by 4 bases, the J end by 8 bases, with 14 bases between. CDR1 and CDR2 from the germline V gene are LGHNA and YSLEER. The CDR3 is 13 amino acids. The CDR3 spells CASSREFSVGYTF. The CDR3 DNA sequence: TGCGCCAGCAGCCGAGAGTTTTCCGTAGGCTACACCTTC.

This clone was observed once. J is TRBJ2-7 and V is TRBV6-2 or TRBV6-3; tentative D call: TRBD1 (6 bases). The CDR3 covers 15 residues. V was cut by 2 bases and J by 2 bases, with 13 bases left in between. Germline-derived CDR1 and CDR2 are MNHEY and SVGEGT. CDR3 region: CASSYTTQGPYEQYF. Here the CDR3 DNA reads TGTGCCAGCAGTTACACGACCCAGGGGCCCTACGAGCAGTACTTC.

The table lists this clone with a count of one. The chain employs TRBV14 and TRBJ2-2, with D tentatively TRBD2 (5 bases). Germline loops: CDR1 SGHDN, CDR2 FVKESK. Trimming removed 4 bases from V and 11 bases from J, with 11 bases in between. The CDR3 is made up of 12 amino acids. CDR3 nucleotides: TGTGCCAGCAGCCCCCGGGGTTTCGAGCTGTTTTTT. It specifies CASSPRGFELFF.

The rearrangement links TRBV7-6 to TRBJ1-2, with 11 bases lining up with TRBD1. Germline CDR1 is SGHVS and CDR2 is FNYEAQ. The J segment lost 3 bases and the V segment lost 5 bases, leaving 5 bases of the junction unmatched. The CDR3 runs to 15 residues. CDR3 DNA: TGTGCCAGCAGCCCCGGGACAGGGGGGGACTATGGCTACACCTTC. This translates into CASSPGTGGDYGYTF. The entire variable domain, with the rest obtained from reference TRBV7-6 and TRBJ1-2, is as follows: GAGVSQSPRYKVTKRGQDVALRCDPISGHVSLYWYRQALGQGPEFLTYFNYEAQQDKSGLPNDRFSAERPEGSISTLTIQRTEQRDSAMYRCASSPGTGGDYGYTFGSGTRLTVV.

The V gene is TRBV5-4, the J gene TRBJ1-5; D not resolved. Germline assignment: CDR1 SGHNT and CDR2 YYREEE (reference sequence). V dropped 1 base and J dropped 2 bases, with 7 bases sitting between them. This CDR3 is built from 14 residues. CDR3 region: CASSLIGGNQPQHF. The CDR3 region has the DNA TGTGCCAGCAGCTTGATCGGGGGCAATCAGCCCCAGCATTTT.

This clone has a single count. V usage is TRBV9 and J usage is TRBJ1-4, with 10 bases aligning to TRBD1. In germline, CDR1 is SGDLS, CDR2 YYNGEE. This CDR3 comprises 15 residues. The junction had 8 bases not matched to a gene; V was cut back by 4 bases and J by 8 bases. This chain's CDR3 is CASSLRGTGDEKLFF. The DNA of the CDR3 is TGTGCCAGCAGCCTGCGTGGGACAGGGGACGAAAAACTGTTTTTT.

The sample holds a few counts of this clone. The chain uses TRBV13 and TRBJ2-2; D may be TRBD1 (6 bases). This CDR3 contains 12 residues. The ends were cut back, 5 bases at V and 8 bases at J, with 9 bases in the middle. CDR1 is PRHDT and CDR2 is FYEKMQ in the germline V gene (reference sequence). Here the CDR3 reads CASSDRIGELFF. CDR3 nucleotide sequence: TGTGCCAGCAGCGACAGGATTGGGGAGCTGTTTTTT.

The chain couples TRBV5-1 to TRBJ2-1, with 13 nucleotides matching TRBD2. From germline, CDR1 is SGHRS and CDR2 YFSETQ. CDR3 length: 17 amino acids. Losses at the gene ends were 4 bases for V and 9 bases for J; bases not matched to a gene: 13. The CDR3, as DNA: TGCGCCAGCAGCACCTCCGGGACTAGCGGGGATGGGGGTGAGCAGTTCTTC. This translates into CASSTSGTSGDGGEQFF.

DNA of the CDR3: TGTGCCAGCAGCTTAGGAGGGTACACAGATACGCAGTATTTT. Translating it yields CASSLGGYTDTQYF. This chain joins TRBV7-7 and TRBJ2-3; D may be TRBD2 (5 bases). Deletions cut 1 base from V and 2 bases from J, with 7 bases between. Germline V gene lookup returns CDR1 SSHAT and CDR2 FNYEAQ (reference sequence). The CDR3 covers 14 residues.

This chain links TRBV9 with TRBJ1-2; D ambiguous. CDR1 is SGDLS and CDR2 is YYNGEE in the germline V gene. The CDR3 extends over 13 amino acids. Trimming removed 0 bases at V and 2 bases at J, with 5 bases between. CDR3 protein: CASSVDGNYGYTF. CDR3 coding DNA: TGTGCCAGCAGCGTAGACGGGAACTATGGCTACACCTTC.

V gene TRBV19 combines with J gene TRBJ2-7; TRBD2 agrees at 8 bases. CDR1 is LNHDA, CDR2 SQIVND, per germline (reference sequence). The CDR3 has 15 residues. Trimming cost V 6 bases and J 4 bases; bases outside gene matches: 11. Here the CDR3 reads CASRESGRAFYEQYF. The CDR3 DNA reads TGTGCCAGTAGGGAATCCGGGAGGGCCTTTTACGAGCAGTACTTC.

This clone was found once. The CDR3 reads CASSFPPSGRGKGEQFF. The CDR3 DNA is TGTGCCAGCAGTTTTCCTCCCAGCGGGAGGGGAAAGGGTGAGCAGTTCTTC. This chain uses TRBV6-2 or TRBV6-3 with TRBJ2-1; 10 bases fit TRBD2. From germline, CDR1 is MNHEY and CDR2 SVGEGT. The CDR3 is made up of 17 amino acids. The trim removed 4 bases at V and 9 bases at J, leaving 15 bases unmatched.

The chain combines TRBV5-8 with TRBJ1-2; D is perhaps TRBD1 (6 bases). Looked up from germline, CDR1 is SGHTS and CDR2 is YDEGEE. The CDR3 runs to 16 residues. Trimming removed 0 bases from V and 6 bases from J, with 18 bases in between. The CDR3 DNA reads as TGTGCCAGCAGCTTGGAGGATACGGGGGGCGCGGATGGCTACACCTTC. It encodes CASSLEDTGGADGYTF.

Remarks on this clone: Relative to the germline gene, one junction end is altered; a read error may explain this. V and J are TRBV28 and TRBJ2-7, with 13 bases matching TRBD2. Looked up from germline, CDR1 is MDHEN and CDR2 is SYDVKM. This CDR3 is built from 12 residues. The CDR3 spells CASSPPGLAGSF. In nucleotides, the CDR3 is TGTGCCAGCAGTCCTCCGGGACTAGCGGGGTCCTTC.

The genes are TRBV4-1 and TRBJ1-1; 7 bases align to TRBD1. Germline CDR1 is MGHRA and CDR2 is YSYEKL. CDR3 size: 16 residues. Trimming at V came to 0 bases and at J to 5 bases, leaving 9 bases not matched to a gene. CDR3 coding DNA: TGCGCCAGCAGCCAAGAGTGGAGACAGGGTACGACTGAAGCTTTCTTT. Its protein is CASSQEWRQGTTEAFF.

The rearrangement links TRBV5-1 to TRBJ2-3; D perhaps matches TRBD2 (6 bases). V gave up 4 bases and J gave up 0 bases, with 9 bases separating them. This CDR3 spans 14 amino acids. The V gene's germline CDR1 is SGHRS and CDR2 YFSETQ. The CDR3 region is CASSLGGSTDTQYF. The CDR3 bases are TGCGCCAGCAGCCTGGGAGGCAGCACAGATACGCAGTATTTT.

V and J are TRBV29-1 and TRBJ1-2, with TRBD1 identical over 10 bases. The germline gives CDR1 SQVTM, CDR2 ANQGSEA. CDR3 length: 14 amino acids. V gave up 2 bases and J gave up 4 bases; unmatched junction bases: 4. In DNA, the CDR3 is TGCAGCGTTGAACTGACAGGGGGCAGCTATGGCTACACCTTC. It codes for CSVELTGGSYGYTF.

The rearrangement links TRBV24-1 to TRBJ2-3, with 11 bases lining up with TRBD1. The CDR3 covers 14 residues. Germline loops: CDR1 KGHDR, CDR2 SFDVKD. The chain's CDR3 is CSTGTGGPTDTQYF. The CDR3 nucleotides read TGTTCGACCGGGACAGGGGGACCCACAGATACGCAGTATTTT.